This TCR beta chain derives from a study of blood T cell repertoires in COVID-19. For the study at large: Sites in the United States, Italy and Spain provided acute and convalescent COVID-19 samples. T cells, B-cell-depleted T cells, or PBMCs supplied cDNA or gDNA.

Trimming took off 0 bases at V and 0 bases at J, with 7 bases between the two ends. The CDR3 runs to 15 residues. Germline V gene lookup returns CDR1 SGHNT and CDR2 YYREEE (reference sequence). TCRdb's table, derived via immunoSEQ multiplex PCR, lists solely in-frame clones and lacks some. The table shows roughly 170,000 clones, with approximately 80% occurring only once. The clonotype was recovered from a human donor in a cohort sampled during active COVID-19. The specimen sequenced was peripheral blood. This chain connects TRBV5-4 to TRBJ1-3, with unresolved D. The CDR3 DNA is TGTGCCAGCAGCTTGGGAGGGAACTCTGGAAACACCATATATTTT. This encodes CASSLGGNSGNTIYF. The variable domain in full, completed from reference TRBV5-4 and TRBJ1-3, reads ETGVTQSPTHLIKTRGQQVTLRCSSQSGHNTVSWYQQALGQGPQFIFQYYREEENGRGNFPPRFSGLQFPNYSSELNVNALELDDSALYLCASSLGGNSGNTIYFGEGSWLTVV.